These T cell receptor beta chains were read from a single sample in a study of blood T cells in healthy people across ages. TCRdb re-called the 5' RACE reads through MiXCR, storing one row per CDR3 protein. The top ten clones hold approximately 24% of a sample with 780,000 or so distinct CDR3 sequences, 56% of them seen once. The sequenced sample consisted of blood. The receptors originated from a man in his forties or fifties in good health. The CDR3 runs from the conserved cysteine through the conserved F or W. A D gene is named only where the DNA matches it firmly. Expanded clones get a size class; other rows say once, few or many, or leave the size out.

j_gene	abundance	d_gene	v_gene	CDR3nt	CDR3aa
TRBJ2-3	.	.	TRBV5-1	TGCGCCAGCAGCATGGGACAAGAGACGCAGTATTTT	CASSMGQETQYF
TRBJ2-1	.	.	TRBV2	TGTGCCAGCAGTGAGGAAAAGTACAATGAGCAGTTCTTC	CASSEEKYNEQFF
TRBJ2-5	.	TRBD2	TRBV7-2	TGTGCCAGCAGGTCGTTTAGCGGGGGAGTCCAAGAGACCCAGTACTTC	CASRSFSGGVQETQYF
TRBJ2-5	.	.	TRBV12-5	TGTGCTAGTGGTTTGCGACAGACCCAGTACTTC	CASGLRQTQYF
TRBJ2-7	few	TRBD1	TRBV12-3/TRBV12-4	TGTGCCAGCAGCCCGACCCCGGACAGGGGAGCCTACGAGCAGTACTTC	CASSPTPDRGAYEQYF
TRBJ1-6	few	.	TRBV3-1	TGTGCCAGCAGCCCAATGGCCGATTACACAGTACCCCTCCACTTT	CASSPMADYTVPLHF
TRBJ2-3	many	.	TRBV27	TGTGCCAGCAGTTTCCGCACAGATACGCAGTATTTT	CASSFRTDTQYF
TRBJ2-1	.	TRBD1	TRBV25-1	TGTGCCAGCAGTCAAACAGGGGCACATGAGCAGTTCTTC	CASSQTGAHEQFF
TRBJ1-1	.	TRBD1	TRBV6-1	TGTGCCAGCAGTCAAGGGACAGGGCGTGGCCGCACTGAAGCTTTCTTT	CASSQGTGRGRTEAFF
TRBJ2-1	.	.	TRBV20-1	TGCAGTGCTAGCGATCCAGGGGGGGCGGGCAATGAGCAGTTCTTC	CSASDPGGAGNEQFF
TRBJ2-3	.	.	TRBV6-2/TRBV6-3	TGTGCCAGCAGTCAACGGCGACGGGCAAGCACAGATACGCAGTATTTT	CASSQRRRASTDTQYF
TRBJ2-4	few	.	TRBV7-3	TGTGCCAGCAGCTCCCTCCCAAAACAGACCCTAAACATTCAGTACTTC	CASSSLPKQTLNIQYF
TRBJ2-1	.	TRBD1	TRBV28	TGTGCCAGCAGTTTAGGACAGGGTCGAGAGCAGTTCTTC	CASSLGQGREQFF
TRBJ2-3	.	.	TRBV5-1	TGCGCCAGCAGAAAGGACAGCCTCGGTACAGATACGCAGTATTTT	CASRKDSLGTDTQYF
TRBJ1-2	few	TRBD1	TRBV6-1	TGTGCCAGCAGTGCGGGGACAGGAGCCAACTATGGCTACACCTTC	CASSAGTGANYGYTF
TRBJ1-4	.	TRBD1	TRBV3-1	TGTGCCAGCAGCCTGTCGGGACAGGGACGGGAAAAACTGTTTTTT	CASSLSGQGREKLFF
TRBJ2-5	few	TRBD1	TRBV10-3	TGTGCCATCAGTGGACAGGGAGAGACCCAGTACTTC	CAISGQGETQYF
TRBJ2-5	once	.	TRBV7-2	TGTGCCAGCAGCTCGGGACCCAAGAAGGAGACCCAGTACTTC	CASSSGPKKETQYF
TRBJ2-1	.	.	TRBV12-3/TRBV12-4	TGTGCCAGCAGTTTAGTGGGTGGGGTAAATGAGCAGTTCTTC	CASSLVGGVNEQFF
TRBJ2-3	.	.	TRBV7-2	TGTGCCAGCAGCTTAGGCGTCCGGGGCACAGGTACGCAGTATTTT	CASSLGVRGTGTQYF
TRBJ2-7	.	.	TRBV20-1	TGCAGTGCCCAGAGGGATCCTGCCTCCTACGAGCAGTACTTC	CSAQRDPASYEQYF
TRBJ2-2	.	TRBD1	TRBV29-1	TGCAGCGTTACTAGGGGGCCCGGGGAGCTGTTTTTT	CSVTRGPGELFF